These 12 T cell receptor beta chains came from one sample sequenced in a study of Graves' ophthalmopathy and Graves' hyperthyroidism. CDR3 regions of TCR beta were amplified from RNA transcripts. The library came from an HTBI-primed first-round RT-PCR and a second-round multiplex PCR. TCRdb re-derived calls from the multiplex PCR reads in MiXCR, one entry per CDR3 protein. The sample contains hundreds of thousands of distinct CDR3 sequences, under 25% of which appear only once. Sequencing was performed on peripheral blood. The receptors shown here come from a woman aged 18 to 35 with stable Graves' hyperthyroidism.

This clonotype has a count of ten or more. J is TRBJ1-2 and V is TRBV5-1; 7 nucleotides line up with TRBD1. CDR1 is SGHRS, CDR2 YFSETQ, per germline. The J segment lost 2 bases and the V segment lost 0 bases, leaving 4 bases of the junction unmatched. The CDR3 is 15 amino acids. In DNA, the CDR3 is TGCGCCAGCAGCTTGGAAGGGGGCGTCAACTATGGCTACACCTTC. Translating gives CASSLEGGVNYGYTF.

CDR3 sequence (DNA): TGTGCCAGCAGCCAAGTCACTAGGGCCAAAAACATTCAGTACTTC. Translated: CASSQVTRAKNIQYF. The chain is built from TRBV3-1 and TRBJ2-4; possibly TRBD2 for D (5 bases). The germline CDR1 and CDR2 sequences are LGHDT and YNNKEL (reference sequence). Trimming left V 1 base short and J 1 base short, with 8 bases between. The CDR3 contains 15 residues. The full variable domain, in which reference TRBV3-1 and TRBJ2-4 provide the parts outside the CDR3, is DTAVSQTPKYLVTQMGNDKSIKCEQNLGHDTMYWYKQDSKKFLKIMFSYNNKELIINETVPNRFSPKSPDKAHLNLHINSLELGDSAVYFCASSQVTRAKNIQYFGAGTRLSVL.

This clonotype was seen many times. V is TRBV29-1 and J is TRBJ2-7; TRBD1 matches at 12 bases. The CDR3 loop spans 14 amino acids. The germline V gene encodes CDR1 SQVTM and CDR2 ANQGSEA. V gave up 6 bases and J gave up 6 bases; unmatched junction bases: 9. The CDR3 DNA reads as TGCAGCGTGGAGACCGGGACAGGGGGCGGCGAGCAGTACTTC. The encoded protein is CSVETGTGGGEQYF.

This clonotype appeared many times. The chain links TRBV4-3 to TRBJ1-2; no firm D call. Trimming stripped 1 base from V and 3 bases from J, with 9 bases between. Germline V CDR1 and CDR2: LGHNA, YSLEER. CDR3 length equals 14 residues. The CDR3 reads CASSQADLYYGYTF. CDR3 coding DNA: TGCGCCAGCAGCCAAGCTGACCTGTACTATGGCTACACCTTC.

This chain uses TRBV20-1 with TRBJ1-2, with D maybe TRBD1 (5 bases). This CDR3 has 13 residues. Germline CDR1 and CDR2: DFQATT and SNEGSKA (reference sequence). The V gene lost 6 bases and the J gene lost 4 bases, with 15 bases spanning the gap. CDR3 sequence reads: CSAPRGRPYGYTF. CDR3 nucleotides: TGCAGTGCCCCGAGGGGCAGACCCTATGGCTACACCTTC.

This clonotype was found many times. The chain has TRBV6-5 and TRBJ2-5; TRBD2 matches 11 bases. This CDR3 spans 16 amino acids. Germline V gives CDR1 MNHEY, CDR2 SVGAGI. V lost 6 bases and J lost 3; bases outside the gene matches: 9. CDR3 sequence (DNA): TGTGCCAGCAGCCAAATAGCGGGGGGGACGAAAGAGACCCAGTACTTC. Encoded protein: CASSQIAGGTKETQYF.

This clonotype was counted many times. The chain joins TRBV6-1 to TRBJ1-6; 10 bases match TRBD1. J lost 10 bases, V lost 6 bases, and 6 bases had no gene match. The CDR3 runs to 14 residues. Germline values: CDR1 MNHNS, CDR2 SASEGT. CDR3: CASSPTGGRSPLHF. DNA of the CDR3: TGTGCCAGCAGCCCGACAGGGGGCCGGTCACCCCTCCACTTT.

The sample holds many counts of this clonotype. The chain combines TRBV9 with TRBJ2-7; D remains unclear. Germline CDR1 is SGDLS and CDR2 is YYNGEE. Trimming removed 1 base from V and 6 bases from J, with 11 bases in between. The CDR3 spans 13 residues. CDR3 nucleotide sequence: TGTGCCAGCAGCGTACAACCGGCCGGCGAGCAGTACTTC. Translation gives CASSVQPAGEQYF.

The genes are TRBV6-2 or TRBV6-3 and TRBJ1-5; possible D gene TRBD1, 5 bases. This CDR3 region has 15 residues. Germline V lookup: CDR1 MNHEY, CDR2 SVGEGT. Trimming left V 5 bases short and J 5 bases short, with 16 bases between. CDR3 nucleotides: TGTGCCAGCAGTCCCGAATCAGGGACCCATCAGCCCCAGCATTTT. It codes for CASSPESGTHQPQHF.

This clonotype was recorded many times. The J gene is TRBJ1-6, the V gene TRBV30; D unresolved. The V end lost 0 bases, the J end lost 8 bases, and 8 bases lay between the germline ends. The CDR3 totals 13 residues. The germline CDR1 and CDR2 sequences are GTSNPN and SVGIG (reference sequence). The CDR3 here is CAWSVQGDSPLHF. CDR3 sequence (DNA): TGTGCCTGGAGTGTACAAGGAGATTCACCCCTCCACTTT.

At least ten counts were recorded for this clonotype. The rearrangement uses TRBV2 and TRBJ1-1; D unclear. CDR1 is SNHLY, CDR2 FYNNEI, per germline. Trimming took off 0 bases at V and 4 bases at J, with 12 bases between the two ends. The CDR3 spans 15 residues. The CDR3 nucleotides read TGTGCCAGCAGTGAAGCGCCGGGCCGCGGCACTGAAGCTTTCTTT. This encodes CASSEAPGRGTEAFF.

This clonotype was counted a few times. The V and J genes are TRBV4-2 and TRBJ1-2; 9 nucleotides match TRBD1. The CDR3 has 17 amino acids. Germline-derived CDR1 and CDR2 are LGHNA and YNFKEQ. The V segment lost 0 bases and the J segment 6 bases; nucleotides outside the gene matches: 11. The CDR3 loop reads CASSQDDSTGGLHGYTF. In DNA form, the CDR3 reads TGTGCCAGCAGCCAAGATGATTCGACAGGGGGTTTGCATGGCTACACCTTC.